A selection of T cell receptor beta chains follows, all from one sample in a study of technical replicates of blood from several donors. Produced via immunoSEQ multiplex PCR; TCRdb's table is partial and in-frame only. The sample holds about 56,000 clones, 80% to 95% seen once. The sample taken for sequencing was PBMCs. The receptors here all came from a human donor in good health. Some clones in this sample may be carry-over from other donors' samples. Both conserved end residues are part of each CDR3. The D gene is left open where the match is weak. Rows give clone size only sometimes, using once, few, many, or a class for an expanded clone.

clone size: NA
D gene: TRBD2
V gene: TRBV5-1
J gene: TRBJ2-3
CDR3 protein: CASSLGTSGSTDTQYF
CDR3 DNA: TGCGCCAGCAGCTTGGGGACTAGCGGGAGCACAGATACGCAGTATTTT

clone size: NA
D gene: TRBD2
V gene: TRBV27
J gene: TRBJ2-1
CDR3 protein: CASSPLAGGLREQFF
CDR3 DNA: TGTGCCAGCTCCCCGCTAGCGGGGGGGCTGAGAGAGCAGTTCTTC

clone size: NA
D gene: NA
V gene: TRBV18
J gene: TRBJ1-1
CDR3 protein: CASSPSGTEAFF
CDR3 DNA: TGTGCCAGCTCACCTTCGGGGACTGAAGCTTTCTTT

clone size: medium-sized
D gene: TRBD1
V gene: TRBV29-1
J gene: TRBJ1-2
CDR3 protein: CSVETGVLYGYTF
CDR3 DNA: TGCAGCGTTGAGACAGGGGTCCTCTATGGCTACACCTTC

clone size: NA
D gene: NA
V gene: TRBV4-2
J gene: TRBJ1-2
CDR3 protein: CASSQEGAGYTF
CDR3 DNA: TGTGCCAGCAGCCAAGAGGGGGCTGGCTACACCTTC

clone size: NA
D gene: NA
V gene: TRBV30
J gene: TRBJ1-2
CDR3 protein: CAWSVGGDYTF
CDR3 DNA: TGTGCCTGGAGTGTAGGAGGGGACTACACCTTC

clone size: NA
D gene: TRBD2
V gene: TRBV30
J gene: TRBJ2-1
CDR3 protein: CAWSVGLAGDNEQFF
CDR3 DNA: TGTGCCTGGAGTGTAGGACTAGCGGGAGACAATGAGCAGTTCTTC

clone size: NA
D gene: NA
V gene: TRBV11-3
J gene: TRBJ2-7
CDR3 protein: CASSLGLDEQYF
CDR3 DNA: TGTGCCAGCAGCTTAGGACTAGACGAGCAGTACTTC

clone size: NA
D gene: NA
V gene: TRBV7-8
J gene: TRBJ2-2
CDR3 protein: CASSLGARTGELFF
CDR3 DNA: TGTGCCAGCAGCTTAGGTGCGCGGACCGGGGAGCTGTTTTTT

clone size: NA
D gene: TRBD1
V gene: TRBV5-1
J gene: TRBJ2-3
CDR3 protein: CASSLGVGTGFSDTQYF
CDR3 DNA: TGCGCCAGCAGCTTGGGGGTCGGGACAGGGTTTTCAGATACGCAGTATTTT

clone size: NA
D gene: TRBD2
V gene: TRBV6-4
J gene: TRBJ2-3
CDR3 protein: CASSESRGATDTQYF
CDR3 DNA: TGTGCCAGCAGTGAATCGCGGGGGGCCACAGATACGCAGTATTTT

clone size: NA
D gene: TRBD2
V gene: TRBV2
J gene: TRBJ2-7
CDR3 protein: CASRVTSGRYEQYF
CDR3 DNA: TGTGCCAGCAGAGTGACTAGCGGGAGATACGAGCAGTACTTC

clone size: NA
D gene: TRBD1
V gene: TRBV18
J gene: TRBJ2-7
CDR3 protein: CASSTQGVSYEQYF
CDR3 DNA: TGTGCCAGCTCAACACAGGGGGTCTCCTACGAGCAGTACTTC

clone size: NA
D gene: NA
V gene: TRBV7-9
J gene: TRBJ1-5
CDR3 protein: CASSSQGSQPQHF
CDR3 DNA: TGTGCCAGCAGCTCCCAGGGGTCTCAGCCCCAGCATTTT

clone size: NA
D gene: NA
V gene: TRBV7-2
J gene: TRBJ2-6
CDR3 protein: CAGASLGANVLTF
CDR3 DNA: TGTGCCGGGGCATCTCTGGGAGCCAACGTCCTGACTTTC

clone size: NA
D gene: NA
V gene: TRBV14
J gene: TRBJ2-5
CDR3 protein: CASSQVQRAGPQYF
CDR3 DNA: TGTGCCAGCAGCCAAGTTCAGCGGGCGGGACCCCAGTACTTC

clone size: NA
D gene: TRBD2
V gene: TRBV9
J gene: TRBJ2-3
CDR3 protein: CASSVEAGATQYF
CDR3 DNA: TGTGCCAGCAGCGTAGAGGCGGGAGCTACGCAGTATTTT

clone size: NA
D gene: NA
V gene: TRBV27
J gene: TRBJ1-2
CDR3 protein: CASSPGGVGYTF
CDR3 DNA: TGTGCCAGCAGTCCCGGGGGGGTGGGCTACACCTTC

clone size: NA
D gene: NA
V gene: TRBV9
J gene: TRBJ1-2
CDR3 protein: CASSIHGGGYTF
CDR3 DNA: TGTGCCAGCAGCATCCATGGTGGCGGCTACACCTTC

clone size: NA
D gene: TRBD1
V gene: TRBV6-6
J gene: TRBJ2-7
CDR3 protein: CASRRQGSIYEQYF
CDR3 DNA: TGTGCCAGCAGGAGACAGGGTTCCATCTACGAGCAGTACTTC

clone size: NA
D gene: TRBD1
V gene: TRBV2
J gene: TRBJ2-3
CDR3 protein: CASKQQGTGTDTQYF
CDR3 DNA: TGTGCCAGCAAACAACAGGGGACGGGCACAGATACGCAGTATTTT

clone size: NA
D gene: NA
V gene: TRBV7-8
J gene: TRBJ2-7
CDR3 protein: CASSPVERVSSYEQYF
CDR3 DNA: TGTGCCAGCAGCCCGGTCGAGCGGGTCAGCTCCTACGAGCAGTACTTC

clone size: NA
D gene: NA
V gene: TRBV7-2
J gene: TRBJ1-2
CDR3 protein: CASSRPRGEQGYTF
CDR3 DNA: TGTGCCAGCAGCCGCCCCAGGGGCGAACAAGGCTACACCTTC

clone size: NA
D gene: TRBD2
V gene: TRBV2
J gene: TRBJ2-7
CDR3 protein: CASRGTSGGYEQYF
CDR3 DNA: TGTGCCAGCAGGGGGACTAGCGGGGGGTACGAGCAGTACTTC

clone size: NA
D gene: NA
V gene: TRBV5-1
J gene: TRBJ1-1
CDR3 protein: CASTDSNLLDTEAFF
CDR3 DNA: TGCGCCAGCACCGACTCTAACCTCTTGGATACTGAAGCTTTCTTT

clone size: NA
D gene: TRBD1
V gene: TRBV6-5
J gene: TRBJ1-2
CDR3 protein: CASSPGGNYGYTF
CDR3 DNA: TGTGCCAGCAGTCCAGGGGGTAACTATGGCTACACCTTC

clone size: NA
D gene: TRBD1
V gene: TRBV29-1
J gene: TRBJ1-2
CDR3 protein: CSALGRGQDYGYTF
CDR3 DNA: TGCAGCGCGCTCGGCAGGGGGCAGGACTATGGCTACACCTTC

clone size: NA
D gene: NA
V gene: TRBV18
J gene: TRBJ1-1
CDR3 protein: CASSPGGDTEAFF
CDR3 DNA: TGTGCCAGCTCACCGGGGGGGGACACTGAAGCTTTCTTT

clone size: NA
D gene: TRBD1
V gene: TRBV5-8
J gene: TRBJ1-2
CDR3 protein: CASSLMPGQGPMAYGYAF
CDR3 DNA: TGTGCCAGCAGCTTGATGCCGGGACAGGGCCCTATGGCCTATGGCTACGCCTTC

clone size: NA
D gene: TRBD2
V gene: TRBV6-6
J gene: TRBJ2-1
CDR3 protein: CASSYGTSGYNEQFF
CDR3 DNA: TGTGCCAGCAGTTACGGGACTAGCGGATACAATGAGCAGTTCTTC

clone size: once
D gene: NA
V gene: TRBV4-3
J gene: TRBJ1-6
CDR3 protein: CASSQREPGRRGNSPLHF
CDR3 DNA: TGCGCCAGCAGCCAGAGGGAGCCAGGCCGAAGGGGGAATTCACCCCTCCACTTT

clone size: NA
D gene: NA
V gene: TRBV7-8
J gene: TRBJ2-7
CDR3 protein: CASSLEEGTYEQYF
CDR3 DNA: TGTGCCAGCAGCTTAGAAGAGGGTACCTACGAGCAGTACTTC

clone size: NA
D gene: TRBD1
V gene: TRBV6-1
J gene: TRBJ1-5
CDR3 protein: CASSESTGGAKQPQHF
CDR3 DNA: TGTGCCAGCAGTGAGAGTACAGGGGGCGCGAAACAGCCCCAGCATTTT

clone size: NA
D gene: TRBD2
V gene: TRBV4-1
J gene: TRBJ2-1
CDR3 protein: CASSPQVASGRNEQFF
CDR3 DNA: TGCGCCAGCAGCCCACAGGTGGCTAGCGGGAGGAATGAGCAGTTCTTC

clone size: NA
D gene: TRBD2
V gene: TRBV12-5
J gene: TRBJ2-5
CDR3 protein: CASGLGVRTSGNPETQYF
CDR3 DNA: TGTGCTAGTGGTTTGGGGGTTCGGACTAGCGGAAATCCAGAGACCCAGTACTTC

clone size: once
D gene: NA
V gene: TRBV4-3
J gene: TRBJ2-1
CDR3 protein: CASSLRPGHYNEQFF
CDR3 DNA: TGCGCCAGCAGCCTTCGGCCAGGCCACTACAATGAGCAGTTCTTC

clone size: NA
D gene: NA
V gene: TRBV6-1
J gene: TRBJ2-3
CDR3 protein: CASSSRDSDTQYF
CDR3 DNA: TGTGCCAGCAGTTCCCGGGACTCCGATACGCAGTATTTT

clone size: NA
D gene: TRBD2
V gene: TRBV10-1
J gene: TRBJ2-7
CDR3 protein: CASSEFGAGEPVPLPF
CDR3 DNA: TGCGCCAGCAGTGAGTTTGGGGCGGGAGAGCCGGTACCTCTCCCTTTC

clone size: NA
D gene: NA
V gene: TRBV11-3
J gene: TRBJ2-3
CDR3 protein: CASSADKTQYF
CDR3 DNA: TGTGCCAGCAGCGCGGACAAAACGCAGTATTTT

clone size: NA
D gene: TRBD1
V gene: TRBV29-1
J gene: TRBJ1-2
CDR3 protein: CSVWDRGGYGYTF
CDR3 DNA: TGCAGCGTCTGGGACAGGGGCGGTTATGGCTACACCTTC

clone size: NA
D gene: NA
V gene: TRBV18
J gene: TRBJ1-1
CDR3 protein: CASSLGQLRTEAFF
CDR3 DNA: TGTGCCAGCTCGCTTGGACAGCTTCGGACTGAAGCTTTCTTT

clone size: once
D gene: NA
V gene: TRBV6-5
J gene: TRBJ2-7
CDR3 protein: CASSRGAGGSYEQYF
CDR3 DNA: TGTGCCAGCAGCAGGGGGGCAGGGGGTTCCTACGAGCAGTACTTC

clone size: once
D gene: TRBD2
V gene: TRBV7-2
J gene: TRBJ2-5
CDR3 protein: CASSLAISGRGETQYF
CDR3 DNA: TGTGCCAGCAGCTTAGCGATCTCGGGGAGGGGAGAGACCCAGTACTTC

clone size: NA
D gene: NA
V gene: TRBV12-5
J gene: TRBJ2-3
CDR3 protein: CASGLGLTDTQYF
CDR3 DNA: TGTGCTAGTGGTTTGGGACTGACAGATACGCAGTATTTT

clone size: NA
D gene: NA
V gene: TRBV14
J gene: TRBJ1-6
CDR3 protein: CASSRTQGLSSPLHF
CDR3 DNA: TGTGCCAGCAGCCGTACCCAGGGACTATCTTCACCCCTCCACTTT

clone size: NA
D gene: NA
V gene: TRBV4-3
J gene: TRBJ1-4
CDR3 protein: CASSQSAPPGNEKLFF
CDR3 DNA: TGCGCCAGCAGCCAGTCGGCGCCCCCAGGGAATGAAAAACTGTTTTTT

clone size: once
D gene: NA
V gene: TRBV15
J gene: TRBJ2-7
CDR3 protein: CATSRFRSGEQYF
CDR3 DNA: TGTGCCACCAGCAGATTCCGGTCAGGCGAGCAGTACTTC

clone size: once
D gene: NA
V gene: TRBV7-9
J gene: TRBJ2-7
CDR3 protein: CASSSAEGTSYEQYF
CDR3 DNA: TGTGCCAGCAGCTCAGCCGAGGGCACCTCCTACGAGCAGTACTTC

clone size: NA
D gene: NA
V gene: TRBV19
J gene: TRBJ1-1
CDR3 protein: CASRGLLNTEAFF
CDR3 DNA: TGTGCCAGTAGGGGCCTCTTGAACACTGAAGCTTTCTTT

clone size: NA
D gene: NA
V gene: TRBV4-2
J gene: TRBJ1-5
CDR3 protein: CASSQGTAGMGQPQHF
CDR3 DNA: TGTGCCAGCAGCCAAGGTACGGCAGGGATGGGTCAGCCCCAGCATTTT

clone size: NA
D gene: NA
V gene: TRBV6-5
J gene: TRBJ1-4
CDR3 protein: CASSWTAWNEKLFF
CDR3 DNA: TGTGCCAGCAGTTGGACTGCTTGGAATGAAAAACTGTTTTTT